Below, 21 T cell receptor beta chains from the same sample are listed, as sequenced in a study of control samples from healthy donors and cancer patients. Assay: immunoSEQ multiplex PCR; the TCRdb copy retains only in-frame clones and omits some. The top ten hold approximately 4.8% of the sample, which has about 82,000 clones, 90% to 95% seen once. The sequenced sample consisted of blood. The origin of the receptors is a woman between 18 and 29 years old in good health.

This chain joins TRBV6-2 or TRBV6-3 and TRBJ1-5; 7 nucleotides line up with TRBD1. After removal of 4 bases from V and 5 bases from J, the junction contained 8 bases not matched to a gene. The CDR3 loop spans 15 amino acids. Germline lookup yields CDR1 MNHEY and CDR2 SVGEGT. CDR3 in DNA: TGTGCCAGCAGTTCACAAGGACAGGCTTATCAGCCCCAGCATTTT. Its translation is CASSSQGQAYQPQHF.

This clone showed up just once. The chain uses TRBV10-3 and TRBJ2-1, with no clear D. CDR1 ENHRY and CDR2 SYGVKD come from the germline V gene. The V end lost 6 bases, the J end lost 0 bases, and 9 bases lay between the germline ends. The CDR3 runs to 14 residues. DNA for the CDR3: TGTGCCATCAGCTCTTTTAGCTCCTACAATGAGCAGTTCTTC. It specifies CAISSFSSYNEQFF.

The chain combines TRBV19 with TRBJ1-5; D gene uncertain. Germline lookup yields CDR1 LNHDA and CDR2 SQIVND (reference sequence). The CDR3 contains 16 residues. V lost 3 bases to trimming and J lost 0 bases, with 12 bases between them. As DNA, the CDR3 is TGTGCCAGTAGTATCTCGGGTTCCAATAGCAATCAGCCCCAGCATTTT. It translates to CASSISGSNSNQPQHF.

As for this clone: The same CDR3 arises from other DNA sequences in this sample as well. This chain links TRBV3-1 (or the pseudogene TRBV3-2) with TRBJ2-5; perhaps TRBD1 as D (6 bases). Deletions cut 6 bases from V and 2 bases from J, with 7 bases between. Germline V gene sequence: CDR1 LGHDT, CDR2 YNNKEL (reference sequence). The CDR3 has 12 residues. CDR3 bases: TGTGCCAGCAGGGACAGACAAGAGACCCAGTACTTC. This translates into CASRDRQETQYF.

The CDR3 region has the DNA TGTGCCAGCAGCCCCCTACAGGGTAGTGGCTACACCTTC. Protein product: CASSPLQGSGYTF. The chain uses TRBV5-5 and TRBJ1-2; TRBD1 might be the D (6 bases). CDR3 size: 13 residues. The ends were cut back, 4 bases at V and 7 bases at J, with 14 bases in the middle. Germline assignment: CDR1 SGHKS and CDR2 YYEKEE (reference sequence). Full variable domain (missing parts from reference TRBV5-5 and TRBJ1-2): DAGVTQSPTHLIKTRGQQVTLRCSPISGHKSVSWYQQVLGQGPQFIFQYYEKEERGRGNFPDRFSARQFPNYSSELNVNALLLGDSALYLCASSPLQGSGYTFGSGTRLTVV.

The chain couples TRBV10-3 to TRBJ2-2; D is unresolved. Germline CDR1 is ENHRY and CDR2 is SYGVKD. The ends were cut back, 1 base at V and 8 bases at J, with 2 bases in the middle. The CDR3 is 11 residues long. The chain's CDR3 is CAISEFGELFF. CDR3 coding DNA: TGTGCCATCAGTGAGTTTGGGGAGCTGTTTTTT.

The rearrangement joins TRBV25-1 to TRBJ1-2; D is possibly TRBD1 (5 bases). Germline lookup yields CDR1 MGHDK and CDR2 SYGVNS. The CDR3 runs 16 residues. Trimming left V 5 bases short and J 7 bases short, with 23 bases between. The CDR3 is CASSISDILSPGGYTF. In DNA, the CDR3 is TGTGCCAGCAGTATATCGGACATTTTGTCTCCCGGTGGCTACACCTTC.

The CDR3 DNA sequence: TGTGCCAGCAGTGGGGACAGGGTATTTCCAGATACGCAGTATTTT. The encoded protein is CASSGDRVFPDTQYF. The chain links TRBV27 to TRBJ2-3; 9 bases align to TRBD1. Germline V gives CDR1 MNHEY, CDR2 SMNVEV (reference sequence). V lost 5 bases to trimming and J lost 4 bases; unmatched junction nucleotides: 7. This CDR3 is 15 amino acids long.

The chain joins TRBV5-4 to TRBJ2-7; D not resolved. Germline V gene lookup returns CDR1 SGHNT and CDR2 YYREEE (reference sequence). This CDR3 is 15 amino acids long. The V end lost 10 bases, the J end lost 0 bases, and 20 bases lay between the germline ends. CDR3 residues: CAVPKHGGLSYEQYF. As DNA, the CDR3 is TGTGCCGTCCCGAAACACGGCGGCCTCTCCTACGAGCAGTACTTC.

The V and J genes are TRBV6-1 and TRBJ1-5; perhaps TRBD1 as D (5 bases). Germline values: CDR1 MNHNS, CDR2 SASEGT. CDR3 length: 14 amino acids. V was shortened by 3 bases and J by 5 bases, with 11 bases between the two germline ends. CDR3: CASSEGGNDQPQHF. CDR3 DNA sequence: TGTGCCAGCAGTGAGGGGGGAAATGATCAGCCCCAGCATTTT.

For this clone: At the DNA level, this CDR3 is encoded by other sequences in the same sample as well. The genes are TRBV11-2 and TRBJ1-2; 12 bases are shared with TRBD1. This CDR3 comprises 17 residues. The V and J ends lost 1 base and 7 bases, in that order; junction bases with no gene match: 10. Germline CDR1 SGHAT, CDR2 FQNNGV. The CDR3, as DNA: TGTGCCAGCAGCTTAGTAGGGGGACAGGGGGCTCGAGGTGGCTACACCTTC. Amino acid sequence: CASSLVGGQGARGGYTF.

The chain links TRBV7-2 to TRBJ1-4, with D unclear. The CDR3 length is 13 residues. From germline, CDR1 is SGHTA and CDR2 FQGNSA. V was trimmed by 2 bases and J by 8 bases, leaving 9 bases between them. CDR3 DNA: TGTGCCAGCAGCTTAATAACCCAAGAAAAACTGTTTTTT. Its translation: CASSLITQEKLFF. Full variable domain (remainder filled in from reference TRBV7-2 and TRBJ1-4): GAGVSQSPSNKVTEKGKDVELRCDPISGHTALYWYRQSLGQGLEFLIYFQGNSAPDKSGLPSDRFSAERTGGSVSTLTIQRTQQEDSAVYLCASSLITQEKLFFGSGTQLSVL.

The CDR3 region has the DNA TGTGCCATCAACGACAGGGGCGTTAACAATCAGCCCCAGCATTTT. This codes for CAINDRGVNNQPQHF. The J gene is TRBJ1-5, the V gene TRBV10-3; 8 bases map to TRBD1. Germline CDR1 ENHRY, CDR2 SYGVKD. The V gene end was trimmed by 7 bases and the J gene end by 3 bases; junction bases not matched to a gene: 8. The CDR3 length is 15 residues.

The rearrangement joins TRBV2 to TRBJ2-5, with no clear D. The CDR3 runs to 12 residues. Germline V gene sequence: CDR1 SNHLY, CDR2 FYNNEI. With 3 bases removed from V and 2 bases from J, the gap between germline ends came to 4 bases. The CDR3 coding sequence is TGTGCCAGCAGTGACATGCAAGAGACCCAGTACTTC. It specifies CASSDMQETQYF.

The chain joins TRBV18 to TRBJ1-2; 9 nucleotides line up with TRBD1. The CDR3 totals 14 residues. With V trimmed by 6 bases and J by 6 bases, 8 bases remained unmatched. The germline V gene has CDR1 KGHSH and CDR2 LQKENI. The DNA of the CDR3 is TGTGCCAGCTCCCAGAACACAGGGGGCCATGGCTACACCTTC. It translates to CASSQNTGGHGYTF.

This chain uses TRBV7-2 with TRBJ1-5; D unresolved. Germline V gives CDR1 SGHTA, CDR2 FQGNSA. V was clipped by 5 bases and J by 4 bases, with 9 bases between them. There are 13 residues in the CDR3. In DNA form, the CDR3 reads TGTGCCAGCAGCCAGGACCTTAATCAGCCCCAGCATTTT. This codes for CASSQDLNQPQHF.

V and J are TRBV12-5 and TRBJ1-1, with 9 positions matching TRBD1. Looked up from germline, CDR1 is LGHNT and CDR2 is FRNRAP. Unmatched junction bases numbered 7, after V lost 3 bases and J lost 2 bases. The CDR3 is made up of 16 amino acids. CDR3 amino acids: CASGFTKTGGNTEAFF. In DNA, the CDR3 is TGTGCTAGTGGTTTCACAAAAACAGGGGGCAACACTGAAGCTTTCTTT.

For the CDR3, the DNA is TGTGCCAGCAGCTTCGGTAGAGGACAGGGTCGCTACGAGCAGTACTTC. Translated: CASSFGRGQGRYEQYF. The J gene is TRBJ2-7, the V gene TRBV7-2; 8 nucleotides agree with TRBD1. The CDR3 runs to 16 residues. The ends lost 3 bases at V and 3 bases at J; junction bases unmatched: 10. The germline gives CDR1 SGHTA, CDR2 FQGNSA.

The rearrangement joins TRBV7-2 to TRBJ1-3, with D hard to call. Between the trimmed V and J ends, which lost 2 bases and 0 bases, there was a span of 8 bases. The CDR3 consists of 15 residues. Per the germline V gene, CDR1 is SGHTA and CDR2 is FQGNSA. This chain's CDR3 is CASSLSGVSGNTIYF. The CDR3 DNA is TGTGCCAGCAGCTTATCAGGAGTCTCTGGAAACACCATATATTTT.

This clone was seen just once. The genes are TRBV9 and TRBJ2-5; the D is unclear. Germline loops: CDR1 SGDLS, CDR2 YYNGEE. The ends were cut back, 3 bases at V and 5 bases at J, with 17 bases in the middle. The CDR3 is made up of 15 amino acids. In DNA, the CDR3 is TGTGCCAGCAGCGGGGTGTCGGTAGCTGGGGAGACCCAGTACTTC. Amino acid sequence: CASSGVSVAGETQYF.

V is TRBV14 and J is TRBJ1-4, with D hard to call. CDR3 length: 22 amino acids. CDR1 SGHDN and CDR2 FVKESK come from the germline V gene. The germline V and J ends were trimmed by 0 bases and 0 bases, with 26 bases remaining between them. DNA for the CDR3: TGTGCCAGCAGCCAAGATCTTTTTTCCGGCACAGACGGTAGATCAACTAATGAAAAACTGTTTTTT. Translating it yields CASSQDLFSGTDGRSTNEKLFF.